These 9 T cell receptor beta chains were all obtained from the same sample, sequenced in a study of OX40 agonist ivuxolimab in advanced cancers. Sequencing used immunoSEQ multiplex PCR; TCRdb keeps in-frame clones, though not all of them. The table has 65,000 to 85,000 clones, about 92% seen once. The sequenced sample was CD4+ or CD8+ T cells sorted from blood, obtained in a trial of the OX40 agonist ivuxolimab. These receptors came from an adult with an advanced solid tumor such as melanoma, head and neck, liver or kidney cancer.

The rearrangement uses TRBV7-9 and TRBJ2-5, with D hard to call. V shed 1 base and J shed 1 base, with 7 bases lying between them. CDR3 length equals 14 residues. CDR1 is SEHNR and CDR2 is FQNEAQ in the germline V gene (reference sequence). The CDR3 loop is CASSLVSLQETQYF. The CDR3 nucleotides read TGTGCCAGCAGCTTAGTCAGCCTCCAAGAGACCCAGTACTTC.

The chain joins TRBV29-1 to TRBJ2-2, with D uncertain. With 4 bases removed from V and 2 bases from J, the gap between germline ends came to 8 bases. The CDR3 runs 13 residues. Germline V gene data show CDR1 as SQVTM and CDR2 as ANQGSEA. CDR3 coding DNA: TGCAGCGTTGCAAGTACCAACACCGGGGAGCTGTTTTTT. Protein sequence: CSVASTNTGELFF.

The chain has TRBV7-6 and TRBJ1-1, with a tentative D call TRBD1 (5 bases). From germline, CDR1 is SGHVS and CDR2 FNYEAQ. The CDR3 sequence is 13 residues long. V was shortened by 5 bases and J by 7 bases, with 14 bases between the two germline ends. CDR3 protein: CASSGRGDVEAFF. CDR3 DNA: TGTGCCAGCAGCGGCCGGGGCGACGTTGAAGCTTTCTTT. The whole variable domain, filled in from reference TRBV7-6 and TRBJ1-1, reads GAGVSQSPRYKVTKRGQDVALRCDPISGHVSLYWYRQALGQGPEFLTYFNYEAQQDKSGLPNDRFSAERPEGSISTLTIQRTEQRDSAMYRCASSGRGDVEAFFGQGTRLTVV.

The J gene is TRBJ2-7, the V gene TRBV27; perhaps TRBD1 as D (6 bases). CDR1 and CDR2 from the germline V gene are MNHEY and SMNVEV (reference sequence). CDR3 length: 14 amino acids. The ends were cut back, 5 bases at V and 3 bases at J, with 14 bases in the middle. CDR3 residues: CASSPNRDYYEQYF. The DNA for the CDR3 is TGTGCCAGCAGTCCTAACAGGGATTACTACGAGCAGTACTTC.

This chain connects TRBV25-1 to TRBJ2-7; TRBD2 agrees at 7 bases. Unmatched junction bases numbered 6, after V lost 7 bases and J lost 6 bases. The CDR3 has 12 residues. Germline CDR1 MGHDK, CDR2 SYGVNS. CDR3 in DNA: TGTGCCAGCACCCCGGGGGGTTCCGAGCAGTACTTC. It codes for CASTPGGSEQYF.

This chain connects TRBV28 to TRBJ1-2; D is possibly TRBD1 (6 bases). CDR1 and CDR2 (germline): MDHEN, SYDVKM. The CDR3 consists of 13 residues. Trimming removed 4 bases at V and 5 bases at J, with 11 bases between. This chain's CDR3 is CASSSWTEYGYTF. For the CDR3, the DNA is TGTGCCAGCAGTTCCTGGACAGAGTATGGCTACACCTTC.

This rearrangement joins TRBV19 to TRBJ2-1; the D gene could be TRBD1 or TRBD2 (5 bases each). This CDR3 is built from 15 residues. CDR1 is LNHDA and CDR2 is SQIVND in the germline V gene (reference sequence). Trimming stripped 4 bases from V and 4 bases from J, with 14 bases between. This CDR3 reads CASSTGTSGYNEQFF. CDR3 sequence (DNA): TGTGCCAGTAGTACGGGGACCAGTGGGTACAATGAGCAGTTCTTC.

This chain links TRBV28 with TRBJ2-7; tentatively, D is TRBD2 (7 bases). This CDR3 spans 13 amino acids. Trimming cost V 3 bases and J 6 bases, with 12 bases left between them. Germline V gene sequence: CDR1 MDHEN, CDR2 SYDVKM. The CDR3 protein is CASSLAGAREQYF. Written as DNA, the CDR3 is TGTGCCAGCAGTTTGGCGGGGGCTCGCGAGCAGTACTTC.

The chain is built from TRBV4-1 and TRBJ2-1; no definite D call. The CDR3 is 15 amino acids. Germline V gene lookup returns CDR1 MGHRA and CDR2 YSYEKL. V lost 0 bases to trimming and J lost 4 bases, with 10 bases between them. The CDR3 loop reads CASSQDPSPYNEQFF. DNA for the CDR3: TGCGCCAGCAGCCAAGACCCCAGCCCGTACAATGAGCAGTTCTTC.